This T cell receptor beta chain was identified in a study of T cells expressing NK-cell markers. Overall study: It was from sorted CD3+CD56+NKG2C+, CD3+CD56+NKG2C- and CD3+CD56-NKG2C+ T cells that TCR beta repertoires came. Eight donors were sequenced, of whom seven were HCMV-seropositive, while the remaining one was HCMV-seronegative.

As regards this clonotype: Its matching antigen is unknown.

This CDR3 has 11 amino acids. Study outcomes and limitations: The study found these clonotypes also leading the CD3+CD56-NKG2C+ fraction in a handful of donors.

cDNA encoding TCR beta was synthesized via 5'RACE template switching incorporating UMIs. TCRdb processed the 5' RACE reads again and assigns one entry to each CDR3 protein, with no DNA. The sample's table shows some 600,000 distinct CDR3 sequences. Sequencing was done on a sample of blood T cells: a sorted CD56 or NKG2C T cell subset, CD4+ or CD8+ T cells, or bulk PBMC T cells (not recorded which). The receptor comes from a man between 18 and 29 years old in good health. V gene TRBV12-3 or TRBV12-4 combines with J gene TRBJ2-5. CDR3 loop: CASSLSGTQYF.